This T cell receptor beta chain was recorded in a study of OX40 agonist ivuxolimab in advanced cancers. The V end was cut by 5 bases, the J end by 4 bases, with 22 bases between. This CDR3 spans 17 amino acids. Germline V CDR1 and CDR2: LNHDA, SQIVND (reference sequence). Libraries were prepared by immunoSEQ multiplex PCR; TCRdb keeps only in-frame clonotypes and omits some of them. The table shows over 25,000 clones, with around 85% occurring only once. This receptor was obtained from an adult with an advanced solid tumor such as melanoma, head and neck, liver or kidney cancer. Specimen: CD4+ or CD8+ T cells sorted from blood, collected in a trial of the OX40 agonist ivuxolimab. The chain recombines TRBV19 with TRBJ2-3; possibly TRBD2 for D (7 bases). In DNA, the CDR3 is TGTGCCAGTAGTTCGATACAAGCGGGGTGGGGGCCAGATACGCAGTATTTT. Protein product: CASSSIQAGWGPDTQYF.